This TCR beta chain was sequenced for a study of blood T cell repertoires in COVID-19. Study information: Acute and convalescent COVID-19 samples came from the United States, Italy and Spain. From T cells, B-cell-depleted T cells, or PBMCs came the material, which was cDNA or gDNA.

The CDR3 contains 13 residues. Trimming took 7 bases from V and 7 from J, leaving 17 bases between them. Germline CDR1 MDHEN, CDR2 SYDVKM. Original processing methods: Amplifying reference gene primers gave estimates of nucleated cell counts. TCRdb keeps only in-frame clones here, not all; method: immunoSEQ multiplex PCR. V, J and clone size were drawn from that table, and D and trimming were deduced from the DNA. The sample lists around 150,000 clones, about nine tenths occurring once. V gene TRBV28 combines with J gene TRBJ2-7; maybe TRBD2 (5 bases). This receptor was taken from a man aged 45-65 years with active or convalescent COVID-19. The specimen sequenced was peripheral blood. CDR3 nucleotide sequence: TGTGCCAGCACTCTTGTAAGCCGGAGGGAGCAGTACTTC. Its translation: CASTLVSRREQYF.